One sample yielded the 30 T cell receptor beta chains listed below, sequenced in a study of shared clonotypes between healthy human individuals. Some clones are missing from TCRdb's copy, which holds only in-frame ones; the method was immunoSEQ multiplex PCR. The table has some 2,000,000 clones, less than 95% seen once; the top ten hold roughly 1%. CD8 cells classed as naive were CD45RO-negative and positively selected for CCR7, excluding terminally differentiated effector memory CD45RA+ cells. The sample consisted of naive CD8+ T cells sorted from blood. The receptor set was obtained from a man younger than 35 in good health.

This clone turned up a few times. The gene calls are TRBV2 and TRBJ2-5; D gene ambiguous. Per the germline V gene, CDR1 is SNHLY and CDR2 is FYNNEI. The CDR3 has 13 amino acids. V lost 6 bases, J lost 3 bases, and 11 bases lay in between. The CDR3 DNA is TGTGCCAGCAGGAAGGATTCCAAAGAGACCCAGTACTTC. Protein sequence: CASRKDSKETQYF.

The V and J genes are TRBV6-5 and TRBJ2-5; D may be TRBD1 or TRBD2 (5 bases each). The ends were cut back, 8 bases at V and 2 bases at J, with 18 bases in the middle. The CDR3 runs 15 residues. From germline, CDR1 is MNHEY and CDR2 SVGAGI. CDR3 sequence (DNA): TGTGCCAGCGGTGGGTGGGGGAGCGGTCAAGAGACCCAGTACTTC. Amino acids: CASGGWGSGQETQYF.

The rearrangement links TRBV5-1 to TRBJ2-7, with no clear D. V lost 4 bases to trimming and J lost 3 bases, with 11 bases between them. Germline V CDR1 and CDR2: SGHRS, YFSETQ. This CDR3 has 13 residues. The CDR3 coding sequence is TGCGCCAGCAGCCTTTCCGGGTTCTACGAGCAGTACTTC. Protein: CASSLSGFYEQYF. The whole variable domain, filled in from reference TRBV5-1 and TRBJ2-7, reads KAGVTQTPRYLIKTRGQQVTLSCSPISGHRSVSWYQQTPGQGLQFLFEYFSETQRNKGNFPGRFSGRQFSNSRSEMNVSTLELGDSALYLCASSLSGFYEQYFGPGTRLTVT.

The V and J genes are TRBV7-9 and TRBJ1-1, with unresolved D. The CDR3 is made up of 13 amino acids. Trimming cost V 5 bases and J 0 bases, with 7 bases left between them. The germline V gene has CDR1 SEHNR and CDR2 FQNEAQ (reference sequence). CDR3 sequence: CASSTPLNTEAFF. CDR3 sequence (DNA): TGTGCCAGCAGCACTCCATTGAACACTGAAGCTTTCTTT.

In the case of this clone: The sample holds other DNA sequences that translate to the same CDR3. V is TRBV14 and J is TRBJ1-1; no firm D call. Between the trimmed V and J ends, which lost 4 bases and 1 base, there was a span of 7 bases. Per germline, CDR1 SGHDN and CDR2 FVKESK. The CDR3 contains 13 residues. This CDR3 reads CASSLSGNTEAFF. The CDR3 coding sequence is TGTGCCAGCAGCCTTTCGGGGAACACTGAAGCTTTCTTT.

Of note for this clone: Other DNA sequences in the sample encode the same CDR3. The J gene is TRBJ2-2, the V gene TRBV30, with D uncertain. Trimming pared 2 bases from V and 4 bases from J, leaving 5 bases between. The germline CDR1 and CDR2 sequences are GTSNPN and SVGIG (reference sequence). The CDR3 extends over 12 amino acids. CDR3 DNA: TGTGCCTGGAGTCTGATCACCGGGGAGCTGTTTTTT. It yields the protein CAWSLITGELFF.

The rearrangement joins TRBV5-1 to TRBJ1-2, with D tentatively TRBD1 (6 bases). CDR3 size: 13 residues. Trimming stripped 2 bases from V and 5 bases from J, with 10 bases between. CDR1 is SGHRS and CDR2 is YFSETQ in the germline V gene. The chain's CDR3 is CASSLQGEYGYTF. Written as DNA, the CDR3 is TGCGCCAGCAGCTTACAGGGAGAATATGGCTACACCTTC.

The chain combines TRBV10-2 with TRBJ2-7, with no clear D. The ends were cut back, 0 bases at V and 5 bases at J, with 11 bases in the middle. This CDR3 contains 14 residues. Per the germline V gene, CDR1 is WSHSY and CDR2 is SAAADI. The CDR3 here is CASSESTYLHEQYF. The DNA of the CDR3 is TGCGCCAGCAGTGAGTCAACGTACCTCCACGAGCAGTACTTC.

The chain recombines TRBV19 with TRBJ2-7; D gene uncertain. Germline V gives CDR1 LNHDA, CDR2 SQIVND (reference sequence). The V end lost 4 bases, the J end lost 0 bases, and 10 bases lay between the germline ends. The CDR3 consists of 14 residues. The CDR3 protein is CASSTAMSSYEQYF. The DNA for the CDR3 is TGTGCCAGTAGTACGGCTATGAGCTCCTACGAGCAGTACTTC.

This chain links TRBV19 with TRBJ1-1; unclear D gene. V gave up 3 bases and J gave up 0 bases, with 8 bases separating them. There are 14 residues in the CDR3. Germline V gene lookup returns CDR1 LNHDA and CDR2 SQIVND (reference sequence). The CDR3 region has the DNA TGTGCCAGTAGTATCGACACCATGAACACTGAAGCTTTCTTT. Amino acid sequence: CASSIDTMNTEAFF.

V and J are TRBV7-9 and TRBJ1-1, with a possible D match to TRBD1 (6 bases). The V and J ends lost 5 bases and 2 bases respectively, with 15 bases between them. The CDR3 runs 15 residues. Germline-derived CDR1 and CDR2 are SEHNR and FQNEAQ (reference sequence). The CDR3 here is CASSEPGHPNTEAFF. In nucleotides, the CDR3 is TGTGCCAGCAGCGAACCGGGACACCCTAACACTGAAGCTTTCTTT.

The rearrangement links TRBV5-4 to TRBJ2-7; either TRBD1 or TRBD2 may supply D (5 bases each). V lost 4 bases and J 7 bases, leaving 12 bases between the germline ends. The CDR3 spans 12 residues. The germline CDR1 and CDR2 sequences are SGHNT and YYREEE (reference sequence). The CDR3 protein is CASSRGREEQYF. CDR3 nucleotide sequence: TGTGCCAGCAGCCGGGGACGGGAAGAGCAGTACTTC. Drawing the rest from reference TRBV5-4 and TRBJ2-7, the complete variable domain is ETGVTQSPTHLIKTRGQQVTLRCSSQSGHNTVSWYQQALGQGPQFIFQYYREEENGRGNFPPRFSGLQFPNYSSELNVNALELDDSALYLCASSRGREEQYFGPGTRLTVT.

The chain links TRBV27 to TRBJ1-5; D gene uncertain. The germline V gene has CDR1 MNHEY and CDR2 SMNVEV (reference sequence). Trimming shortened V by 1 base and J by 2 bases, and 9 bases separated the two germline ends. CDR3 length: 15 residues. The CDR3 region has the DNA TGTGCCAGCAGTTTATACGGGAGTGGCAATCAGCCCCAGCATTTT. Its protein product is CASSLYGSGNQPQHF.

The chain links TRBV6-1 to TRBJ2-7, with 8 bases fitting TRBD2. The CDR3 extends over 13 amino acids. The junction had 5 bases not matched to a gene; V was cut back by 7 bases and J by 3 bases. Germline-derived CDR1 and CDR2 are MNHNS and SASEGT. This CDR3 reads CASNPRGGYEQYF. The CDR3 DNA is TGTGCCAGCAACCCCCGGGGGGGCTACGAGCAGTACTTC.

The rearrangement joins TRBV11-2 to TRBJ1-1; 7 nucleotides align to TRBD1. The J segment lost 5 bases and the V segment lost 1 base, leaving 4 bases of the junction unmatched. The CDR3 spans 14 residues. CDR1 is SGHAT, CDR2 FQNNGV, per germline. In nucleotides, the CDR3 is TGTGCCAGCAGCTTAGTAGGCAGGGGGACTGAAGCTTTCTTT. This translates into CASSLVGRGTEAFF.

The chain recombines TRBV7-9 with TRBJ2-7; 10 nucleotides agree with TRBD1. The ends lost 5 bases at V and 6 bases at J; junction bases unmatched: 16. The CDR3 length is 17 residues. Germline V gene data show CDR1 as SEHNR and CDR2 as FQNEAQ (reference sequence). CDR3 nucleotide sequence: TGTGCCAGCAGCGCCGCCCGGGACAGGGGTCCCGTTGTCGAGCAGTACTTC. It is translated as CASSAARDRGPVVEQYF.

V gene TRBV28 combines with J gene TRBJ1-4, with D unclear. V was pared by 5 bases and J by 0 bases, with 10 bases between. The germline CDR1 and CDR2 sequences are MDHEN and SYDVKM. This CDR3 spans 15 amino acids. Here the CDR3 reads CASSPTASTNEKLFF. Written as DNA, the CDR3 is TGTGCCAGCAGTCCAACAGCTTCAACTAATGAAAAACTGTTTTTT.

This rearrangement joins TRBV5-1 to TRBJ1-1, with a possible D match to TRBD1 (5 bases). From germline, CDR1 is SGHRS and CDR2 YFSETQ. The CDR3 runs 15 residues. With 2 bases removed from V and 1 base from J, the gap between germline ends came to 12 bases. CDR3 loop: CASSLFQGTNTEAFF. The CDR3 DNA is TGCGCCAGCAGCTTATTCCAGGGCACGAACACTGAAGCTTTCTTT.

This sequence joins TRBV30 and TRBJ1-2; 8 bases agree with TRBD1. With V trimmed by 5 bases and J by 5 bases, 10 bases remained unmatched. The CDR3 consists of 14 residues. Germline CDR1 reads GTSNPN; CDR2 reads SVGIG (reference sequence). The CDR3 nucleotides are TGTGCCTGGGCACAACAGACAGGGGCGTATGGCTACACCTTC. It specifies CAWAQQTGAYGYTF.

This clone was counted once. This sequence joins TRBV7-8 and TRBJ1-1; a possible D gene is TRBD1 (5 bases). CDR1 and CDR2 (germline): SGHVS, FQNEAQ. V was pared by 0 bases and J by 4 bases, with 12 bases between. CDR3 size: 15 residues. CDR3 nucleotides: TGTGCCAGCAGCTTAGCCTGGGGGGATGGCACTGAAGCTTTCTTT. Translated, it gives CASSLAWGDGTEAFF.

The genes are TRBV11-2 and TRBJ1-2; D not resolved. The CDR3 loop spans 11 amino acids. Deletions cut 5 bases from V and 4 bases from J, with 5 bases between. Germline V lookup: CDR1 SGHAT, CDR2 FQNNGV. CDR3 sequence: CASSLGYGYTF. Written as DNA, the CDR3 is TGTGCCAGCAGCCTGGGCTATGGCTACACCTTC.

The chain uses TRBV28 and TRBJ2-7; the D is unclear. Germline loops: CDR1 MDHEN, CDR2 SYDVKM. Between the trimmed V and J ends, which lost 4 bases and 1 base, there was a span of 8 bases. CDR3 size: 13 residues. CDR3 region: CASSSVQSYEQYF. The DNA of the CDR3 is TGTGCCAGCAGTTCTGTACAGTCCTACGAGCAGTACTTC.

The CDR3, as DNA: TGTGCCAGCACCCCATGGGACGTTGATAGCAATCAGCCCCAGCATTTT. Protein sequence: CASTPWDVDSNQPQHF. This chain connects TRBV6-6 to TRBJ1-5, with D perhaps TRBD1 (5 bases). This CDR3 spans 16 amino acids. Trimming pared 7 bases from V and 0 bases from J, leaving 16 bases between. In germline, CDR1 is MNHNY, CDR2 SVGAGI (reference sequence).

For this clone: This same CDR3 is encoded by further DNA sequences in the sample. V and J are TRBV6-6 and TRBJ2-2; D unclear. The CDR3 is 12 residues long. Deletions cut 4 bases from V and 5 bases from J, with 5 bases between. CDR1 is MNHNY and CDR2 is SVGAGI in the germline V gene (reference sequence). CDR3 sequence (DNA): TGTGCCAGCAGTTTAAGAACCGGGGAGCTGTTTTTT. Residues: CASSLRTGELFF.

The gene calls are TRBV9 and TRBJ1-1, with D maybe TRBD1 (5 bases). Germline V lookup: CDR1 SGDLS, CDR2 YYNGEE. V lost 3 bases to trimming and J lost 4 bases, with 16 bases between them. There are 15 residues in the CDR3. CDR3 bases: TGTGCCAGCAGCGCCGGACGGGGGGGAGGCACTGAAGCTTTCTTT. Translation gives CASSAGRGGGTEAFF.

The gene calls are TRBV15 and TRBJ1-5; D gene uncertain. This CDR3 contains 13 residues. Germline CDR1 and CDR2: LNHNV and YYDKDF (reference sequence). V was shortened by 0 bases and J by 7 bases, with 7 bases between the two germline ends. Here the CDR3 DNA reads TGTGCCACCAGCAGAGATTTCGGGCAGCCCCAGCATTTT. Its protein is CATSRDFGQPQHF.

The V gene is TRBV27, the J gene TRBJ1-1, with 10 bases identical to TRBD1. The germline V gene encodes CDR1 MNHEY and CDR2 SMNVEV (reference sequence). J lost 10 bases, V lost 5 bases, and 13 bases had no gene match. The CDR3 has 15 residues. The CDR3 coding sequence is TGTGCCAGCAGTACGGACAGGGGGGAGGTTATGAGAGCTTTCTTT. This gives the protein CASSTDRGEVMRAFF.

The rearrangement joins TRBV27 to TRBJ2-7; possibly TRBD1 or TRBD2 for D (5 bases each). CDR1 and CDR2 (germline): MNHEY, SMNVEV (reference sequence). The CDR3 covers 13 residues. V was pared by 1 base and J by 6 bases, with 10 bases between. The CDR3 loop is CASSLLTGGEQYF. DNA for the CDR3: TGTGCCAGCAGTTTATTGACTGGGGGCGAGCAGTACTTC.

The chain recombines TRBV7-6 with TRBJ1-2, with TRBD1 identical over 7 bases. The V gene's germline CDR1 is SGHVS and CDR2 FNYEAQ. V shed 3 bases, J shed 5 bases, and the junction held 6 bases outside the gene matches. This CDR3 region has 14 residues. DNA for the CDR3: TGTGCCAGCAGCTTGTATTTACAGGGGTATGGCTACACCTTC. This gives the protein CASSLYLQGYGYTF.

The chain employs TRBV7-3 and TRBJ2-2, with TRBD1 matching 9 bases. Germline lookup yields CDR1 SGHTA and CDR2 FQGTGA. V was clipped by 0 bases and J by 5 bases; unmatched bases: 13. The CDR3 spans 19 residues. CDR3 nucleotides: TGTGCCAGCAGCTTAACGGCCGGGACAGGGAGGTTCATGACCGGGGAGCTGTTTTTT. This translates into CASSLTAGTGRFMTGELFF.